This T cell receptor (beta chain) was sequenced in a study of blood T cell repertoires in COVID-19. For the study at large: Samples of COVID-19 (acute and convalescent) were obtained from the United States, Italy and Spain.

CDR1 LNHNV and CDR2 YYDKDF come from the germline V gene (reference sequence). Trimming cost V 3 bases and J 5 bases; bases outside gene matches: 1. This CDR3 spans 13 amino acids. This clone was recorded only once. Enrolment of Seattle patients took place during active infection, and they were followed longitudinally. How the authors handled the data: The assay estimated nucleated cells by amplifying reference gene primers. Assay: immunoSEQ multiplex PCR; the TCRdb copy retains only in-frame clones and omits some. D and trimming come from the DNA, and the V and J calls and clone size come from that table. Of 350,000 or so clones detected, approximately 88% appear once; the ten largest clones hold 1.5% to 2%.

This sequence was found in a woman younger than 45 with COVID-19, enrolled during active disease. The sample was peripheral blood. The chain links TRBV15 to TRBJ1-5, with TRBD1 identical over 7 bases. CDR3 in amino acids: CATSSQGDQPQHF. The CDR3 DNA is TGTGCCACCAGCAGCCAGGGGGATCAGCCCCAGCATTTT.